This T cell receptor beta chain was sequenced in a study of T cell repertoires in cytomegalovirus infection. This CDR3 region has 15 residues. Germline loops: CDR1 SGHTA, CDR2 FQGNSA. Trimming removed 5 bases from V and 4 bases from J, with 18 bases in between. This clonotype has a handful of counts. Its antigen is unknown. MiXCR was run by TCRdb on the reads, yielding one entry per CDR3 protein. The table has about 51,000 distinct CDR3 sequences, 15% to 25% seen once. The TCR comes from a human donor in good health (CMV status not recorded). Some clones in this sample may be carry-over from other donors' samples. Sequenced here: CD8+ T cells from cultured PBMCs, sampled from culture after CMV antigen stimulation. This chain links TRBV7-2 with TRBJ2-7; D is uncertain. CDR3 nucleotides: TGTGCCAGCAGCGAGTATTTGGGATTGGGTTACGAGCAGTACTTC. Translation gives CASSEYLGLGYEQYF.